One and the same sample provided the 16 T cell receptor beta chains below, sequenced in a study of vaccination and CD4 T cells after COVID-19. Treatment denoted: approximately nine-day PBMC culture with coronavirus spike peptide pools or control peptides (ViraFEST assay). The Oncomine TCR Beta short-read assay was what sequenced the DNA obtained from cultured CD4+ T cells. MiXCR was run by TCRdb on the PCR reads, yielding one entry per CDR3 protein. Of about 12,000 distinct CDR3 sequences listed, roughly 45% are singletons. The antigens these receptors bind are not known. The sequenced material came from CD4+ T cells from blood, cultured in vitro. These receptors all stem from a human donor who had recovered from COVID-19.

This clonotype was observed a handful of times. The chain uses TRBV6-2 or TRBV6-3 and TRBJ2-5; D uncertain. The V end was cut by 2 bases, the J end by 9 bases, with 22 bases between. CDR3 length: 16 residues. CDR1 MNHEY and CDR2 SVGEGT come from the germline V gene. The CDR3 loop is CASSYHLASTNTAQYF. CDR3 sequence (DNA): TGTGCCAGCAGTTACCATCTCGCGTCTACCAACACGGCCCAGTACTTC.

This clonotype showed up just a few times. V and J are TRBV6-2 or TRBV6-3 and TRBJ2-3; TRBD2 matches 8 bases. From germline, CDR1 is MNHEY and CDR2 SVGEGT. The CDR3 extends over 15 amino acids. Losses at the gene ends were 4 bases for V and 6 bases for J; bases not matched to a gene: 9. The CDR3 reads CASSSTGTSADTQYF. CDR3 bases: TGTGCCAGCAGTTCTACCGGGACTAGTGCGGATACGCAGTATTTT.

This sequence joins TRBV24-1 and TRBJ2-2; TRBD1 aligns across 9 bases. Trimming removed 7 bases from V and 7 bases from J; junction bases left unmatched: 3. The CDR3 length is 13 residues. The germline CDR1 and CDR2 sequences are KGHDR and SFDVKD. CDR3 region: CATRTGGDGELFF. In DNA, the CDR3 is TGTGCCACCAGGACAGGGGGGGACGGGGAGCTGTTTTTT.

J is TRBJ2-1 and V is TRBV2; 10 positions agree with TRBD2. The CDR3 totals 16 residues. Germline-derived CDR1 and CDR2 are SNHLY and FYNNEI. V shed 4 bases, J shed 8 bases, and the junction held 11 bases outside the gene matches. The chain's CDR3 is CASSVAGGQQVDEQFF. CDR3 DNA sequence: TGTGCCAGCAGTGTAGCGGGGGGCCAACAGGTCGATGAGCAGTTCTTC. Full variable domain (outside the CDR3, taken from reference TRBV2 and TRBJ2-1): EPEVTQTPSHQVTQMGQEVILRCVPISNHLYFYWYRQILGQKVEFLVSFYNNEISEKSEIFDDQFSVERPDGSNFTLKIRSTKLEDSAMYFCASSVAGGQQVDEQFFGPGTRLTVL.

This chain connects TRBV27 to TRBJ1-1; a possible D gene is TRBD1 (5 bases). The CDR3 runs 15 residues. The germline V and J ends were trimmed by 5 bases and 4 bases, with 17 bases remaining between them. From germline, CDR1 is MNHEY and CDR2 SMNVEV (reference sequence). For the CDR3, the DNA is TGTGCCAGCAGTATGAGAGGGGCGGGTGGCACTGAAGCTTTCTTT. Its translation: CASSMRGAGGTEAFF.

V usage is TRBV7-3 and J usage is TRBJ2-7; no clear D. The germline CDR1 and CDR2 sequences are SGHTA and FQGTGA. This CDR3 contains 13 residues. The ends were cut back, 5 bases at V and 2 bases at J, with 10 bases in the middle. As DNA, the CDR3 is TGTGCCAGCAGCCCCTCGGGTACCTACGAGCAGTACTTC. It is translated as CASSPSGTYEQYF.

The chain is built from TRBV7-2 and TRBJ2-3, with 7 bases aligning to TRBD1. V shed 7 bases, J shed 1 base, and the junction held 8 bases outside the gene matches. Germline V gene sequence: CDR1 SGHTA, CDR2 FQGNSA. The CDR3 extends over 15 amino acids. The chain's CDR3 is CASTIQGMGTDTQYF. Here the CDR3 DNA reads TGTGCCAGCACTATACAGGGGATGGGCACAGATACGCAGTATTTT.

J is TRBJ1-6 and V is TRBV5-8; TRBD1 agrees at 12 bases. V gave up 3 bases and J gave up 10 bases; unmatched junction bases: 5. This CDR3 is 15 amino acids long. CDR1 and CDR2 (germline): SGHTS, YDEGEE. CDR3 DNA sequence: TGTGCCAGCAGCTCGGGACAGGGGGCGAAATCACCCCTCCACTTT. Protein sequence: CASSSGQGAKSPLHF.

This chain uses TRBV28 with TRBJ1-1; D is unclear. Germline values: CDR1 MDHEN, CDR2 SYDVKM. V was pared by 5 bases and J by 5 bases, with 15 bases between. The CDR3 loop spans 14 amino acids. The CDR3 nucleotides read TGTGCCAGCAGTCCGGGCAACCTTGGTACTGAAGCTTTCTTT. Its translation is CASSPGNLGTEAFF.

Sample share makes this clonotype medium-sized. V gene TRBV7-8 combines with J gene TRBJ1-1; no clear D. This CDR3 spans 14 amino acids. The germline V and J ends were trimmed by 5 bases and 1 base, with 11 bases remaining between them. In germline, CDR1 is SGHVS, CDR2 FQNEAQ. CDR3 in DNA: TGTGCCAGCAGCCCCGGGCCGGGGAACACTGAAGCTTTCTTT. Amino acid sequence: CASSPGPGNTEAFF. The full variable domain, rest sourced from reference TRBV7-8 and TRBJ1-1, is GAGVSQSPRYKVAKRGQDVALRCDPISGHVSLFWYQQALGQGPEFLTYFQNEAQLDKSGLPSDRFFAERPEGSVSTLKIQRTQQEDSAVYLCASSPGPGNTEAFFGQGTRLTVV.

By share, this clonotype counts as medium-sized. J is TRBJ2-4 and V is TRBV20-1; D is tentatively TRBD1 or TRBD2 (5 bases each). V was pared by 3 bases and J by 11 bases, with 20 bases between. This CDR3 is 14 amino acids long. Germline values: CDR1 DFQATT, CDR2 SNEGSKA (reference sequence). CDR3 sequence (DNA): TGCAGTGCTAGCCCCAGTGAGGGGCGATCAGTTCAGTACTTC. Translation gives CSASPSEGRSVQYF.

The rearrangement joins TRBV19 to TRBJ1-3; 11 bases map to TRBD1. Per germline, CDR1 LNHDA and CDR2 SQIVND (reference sequence). V lost 6 bases, J lost 1 base, and 8 bases stayed unmatched. The CDR3 loop spans 17 amino acids. CDR3: CASSPVGQGASGNTIYF. CDR3 DNA: TGTGCCAGTAGCCCGGTAGGACAGGGGGCATCTGGAAACACCATATATTTT.

The gene calls are TRBV4-2 and TRBJ2-1; 11 bases agree with TRBD2. Germline CDR1 reads LGHNA; CDR2 reads YNFKEQ. J gave up 8 bases and V 3 bases, and 12 bases lay outside the gene matches. The CDR3 runs to 17 residues. DNA of the CDR3: TGTGCCAGCAGCCAGTCGGGGACTAGCGGCCCATGGGATGAGCAGTTCTTC. Translating gives CASSQSGTSGPWDEQFF.

This clonotype was seen only a few times. The V call is TRBV27, the J call TRBJ2-3, with D perhaps matching TRBD1 (6 bases). There are 17 residues in the CDR3. V gave up 0 bases and J gave up 1 base, with 14 bases separating them. Germline-derived CDR1 and CDR2 are MNHEY and SMNVEV (reference sequence). The CDR3 DNA reads as TGTGCCAGCAGTTTATCCCCCCGGTGGGGGCGCACAGATACGCAGTATTTT. It is translated as CASSLSPRWGRTDTQYF.

J is TRBJ2-5 and V is TRBV7-6; 8 positions match TRBD2. With V trimmed by 0 bases and J by 4 bases, 10 bases remained unmatched. The CDR3 has 17 amino acids. CDR1 and CDR2 (germline): SGHVS, FNYEAQ. This CDR3 is CASSLAGTRRTGETQYF. In DNA, the CDR3 is TGTGCCAGCAGCTTAGCTGGGACTAGGAGAACTGGAGAGACCCAGTACTTC.

The chain is built from TRBV4-3 and TRBJ2-3; no definite D call. The CDR3 length is 21 residues. Germline CDR1 reads LGHNA; CDR2 reads YSLEER. The V gene lost 0 bases and the J gene lost 2 bases, with 27 bases spanning the gap. The CDR3 loop reads CASSQDSWRSVQNKTTDTQYF. The CDR3 nucleotides are TGCGCCAGCAGCCAAGATTCGTGGCGGAGTGTACAGAACAAGACCACAGATACGCAGTATTTT.